Shown below are 12 T cell receptor beta chains from a single sample sequenced in a study of cytomegalovirus exposure and HLA in healthy donors (dated by TCRdb to the late 2010s). The library was obtained by the immunoSEQ multiplex PCR assay. For the multiplex PCR, a mixture combining 60 forward primers for TCR Vbeta segments and 13 reverse primers for TCR Jbeta segments was used. Not all clones reach the TCRdb copy of this immuneACCESS table, which keeps in-frame sequences only. Checked studies attribute under half of the gap to unresolved V genes and leave the rest unexplained. Present in this sample are about 110,000 clones, less than 85% of which were seen just once. The ten biggest clones cover roughly 13% of the sample. The source material was PBMCs. Receptor source: a man aged 30 to 45 in good health and CMV-seropositive.

V gene TRBV7-6 combines with J gene TRBJ1-2; D is ambiguous. Trimming removed 5 bases from V and 5 bases from J, with 24 bases in between. The CDR3 is 17 residues long. Germline assignment: CDR1 SGHVS and CDR2 FNYEAQ. CDR3: CASSHLGRGRAPYGYTF. The CDR3 DNA reads TGTGCCAGCAGCCACCTAGGCCGGGGTCGAGCCCCATATGGCTACACCTTC.

This clone showed up just once. This chain uses TRBV19 with TRBJ1-5; 12 bases agree with TRBD1. J gave up 4 bases and V 6 bases, and 7 bases lay outside the gene matches. Germline CDR1 is LNHDA and CDR2 is SQIVND (reference sequence). The CDR3 sequence is 16 residues long. The CDR3: CASSRDRGHWNQPQHF. CDR3 nucleotide sequence: TGTGCCAGTAGCAGGGACAGGGGGCATTGGAATCAGCCCCAGCATTTT. Combining the CDR3 with reference TRBV19 and TRBJ1-5 gives the whole variable domain DGGITQSPKYLFRKEGQNVTLSCEQNLNHDAMYWYRQDPGQGLRLIYYSQIVNDFQKGDIAEGYSVSREKKESFPLTVTSAQKNPTAFYLCASSRDRGHWNQPQHFGDGTRLSIL.

The chain employs TRBV7-3 and TRBJ2-7, with D maybe TRBD1 (5 bases). The CDR3 contains 15 residues. Between the trimmed V and J ends, which lost 3 bases and 2 bases, there was a span of 14 bases. Germline assignment: CDR1 SGHTA and CDR2 FQGTGA. The chain's CDR3 is CASSFGQGPTYEQYF. The CDR3 region has the DNA TGTGCCAGCAGCTTCGGGCAGGGTCCTACCTACGAGCAGTACTTC.

CDR3 coding DNA: TGTGCCAGCAGCTCGGGACAGGGGAGTCAGCCCCAGCATTTT. Its protein is CASSSGQGSQPQHF. The V and J genes are TRBV9 and TRBJ1-5, with TRBD1 identical over 10 bases. This CDR3 is built from 14 residues. V lost 4 bases, J lost 6 bases, and 4 bases stayed unmatched. Germline V gives CDR1 SGDLS, CDR2 YYNGEE.

This clone was recorded a few times. This chain uses TRBV5-6 with TRBJ2-3, with 8 bases aligning to TRBD1. This CDR3 is 15 amino acids long. With 6 bases clipped from V and 1 base from J, the junction kept 7 bases outside the gene matches. Germline V gene sequence: CDR1 SGHDT, CDR2 YYEEEE. The CDR3 loop reads CASTLRGRGTDTQYF. The CDR3 bases are TGTGCCAGCACTCTCAGGGGGCGGGGCACAGATACGCAGTATTTT.

The count of this clone is one. CDR3 amino acids: CASSLSGAPIGDTQYF. The CDR3 coding sequence is TGTGCCAGCAGCTTAAGCGGGGCCCCTATTGGAGATACGCAGTATTTT. V usage is TRBV7-2 and J usage is TRBJ2-3, with 7 bases matching TRBD2. The V and J ends lost 2 bases and 5 bases, in that order; junction bases with no gene match: 10. The CDR3 runs to 16 residues. Germline V gives CDR1 SGHTA, CDR2 FQGNSA.

The rearrangement joins TRBV4-3 to TRBJ2-7; a weak D match, TRBD1 (6 bases). This CDR3 comprises 14 residues. Germline V gives CDR1 LGHNA, CDR2 YSLEER. V lost 3 bases to trimming and J lost 2 bases, with 11 bases between them. In DNA, the CDR3 is TGCGCCAGCAGCCAGAGGGACAATCCCTACGAGCAGTACTTC. Translated, it gives CASSQRDNPYEQYF.

This clone was observed a single time. The chain has TRBV4-3 and TRBJ2-5, with D unclear. Gene TRBJ2-7 matches the end of the DNA better, so the J call may be wrong. Germline V gene data show CDR1 as LGHNA and CDR2 as YSLEER. The CDR3 runs 15 residues. DNA of the CDR3: TGCGCCAGCAGCCAAGATGCTCCCCTCTCCTACGAGCAGTACTTC. Translating gives CASSQDAPLSYEQYF.

The rearrangement uses TRBV12-2 and TRBJ2-1; the table gives TRBD1 as D, unverified against the DNA. TRBV12-2 is annotated as a pseudogene. This CDR3 is built from 16 residues. CDR3 residues: CASRLGTEVFYNEQFF. CDR3 sequence (DNA): TGTGCAAGTCGCTTAGGGACAGAAGTCTTCTACAATGAGCAGTTCTTC.

The V call is TRBV7-8, the J call TRBJ1-1; 9 bases align to TRBD1. The CDR3 sequence is 14 residues long. The V segment lost 5 bases and the J segment 2 bases; nucleotides outside the gene matches: 3. Per germline, CDR1 SGHVS and CDR2 FQNEAQ. The CDR3: CASSATGGNTEAFF. In DNA, the CDR3 is TGTGCCAGCAGCGCGACAGGGGGTAACACTGAAGCTTTCTTT. The full variable domain, rest sourced from reference TRBV7-8 and TRBJ1-1, is GAGVSQSPRYKVAKRGQDVALRCDPISGHVSLFWYQQALGQGPEFLTYFQNEAQLDKSGLPSDRFFAERPEGSVSTLKIQRTQQEDSAVYLCASSATGGNTEAFFGQGTRLTVV.

The V gene is TRBV27, the J gene TRBJ2-3; no firm D call. Germline-derived CDR1 and CDR2 are MNHEY and SMNVEV (reference sequence). The length of the CDR3 is 17 residues. Deletions cut 4 bases from V and 5 bases from J, with 22 bases between. The CDR3 nucleotides are TGTGCCAGCAGTTCCAACGGCCCTCTCCCGCAGCGAGATACGCAGTATTTT. It yields the protein CASSSNGPLPQRDTQYF.

The V and J genes are TRBV6-5 and TRBJ1-1; D is unclear. Germline assignment: CDR1 MNHEY and CDR2 SVGAGI. This CDR3 has 13 amino acids. With 2 bases removed from V and 2 bases from J, the gap between germline ends came to 6 bases. CDR3 protein: CASSYGPNTEAFF. Written as DNA, the CDR3 is TGTGCCAGCAGTTACGGGCCTAACACTGAAGCTTTCTTT.